This T cell receptor (beta chain) derives from a study of T cell clones after liver transplantation (dated by TCRdb to between 2018 and 2021). Regarding the complete study: Samples were obtained from ITN030ST, a randomized trial in which withdrawal of immunosuppression was attempted within 2 years of liver transplantation. Donor-reactive T cell clones were identified by TCRbeta sequencing after a pre-transplant mixed lymphocyte reaction and then tracked in post-transplant blood. As an antigen-independent comparator for donor-reactive sequences, third party-reactive TCRbeta sequences were also identified from pre-transplant MLRs. Of the eight recipients, a few were HCV-positive, while the remaining recipients had been transplanted for non-autoimmune, non-viral indications. The subjects received no induction therapy and were kept on standard immunosuppression until randomization at 12-24 months post-transplant. Tolerance was defined as complete withdrawal of immunosuppression for at least one year without a rise in liver enzymes beyond twice the upper limit of normal. Blood samples were collected pre-transplant, pre-randomization before withdrawal, and post-randomization after either full withdrawal or failed withdrawal. The study cohort included 8 liver transplant recipients, of whom 3 were classified as tolerant and 5 as non-tolerant. The paper's findings and limits, for the study overall: After accounting for repertoire turnover, donor-reactive detection was significantly reduced in 7 of 8 subjects for CD4 and 8 of 8 for CD8. Donor-reactive sequences declined more than third party-reactive ones, suggesting partial antigen-specific deletion unrelated to withdrawal success. Low numbers of available donor cells limited the measurable donor-reactive repertoire in two subjects. Conclusions were preliminary, limited by small, heterogeneous patient numbers and non-standardized post-transplant time points. Because allograft tissue specimens were not available, migration of donor-reactive T cells into the graft, rather than deletion, may have occurred. Circulating donor-reactive CD4 TCRbeta sequences fell significantly post-transplant in 5 of 8 subjects, irrespective of tolerance or HCV status.

After removal of 7 bases from V and 3 bases from J, the junction retains 21 bases not matched to a gene. CDR1 and CDR2, looked up from the germline V gene (reference sequence), are SEHNR and FQNEAQ. Including the terminal cysteine and phenylalanine, the CDR3 comprises 19 residues. The only DNA kept is the CDR3, 57 bases in frame from the first base. High-throughput TCRbeta CDR3 sequencing of frozen genomic DNA was performed by immunoSEQ, with PCR amplification, mapping, bias correction and internal controls included. Per the source publication's procedure: Productive rearrangements were retained, and unique TCRbeta sequences were defined by the CDR3 nucleotide sequence together with the V and J gene. For a sequence to be called donor-reactive, it needed a frequency of at least 0.01% and at least 5-fold expansion in CFSE-low cells compared with unstimulated pre-transplant cells. Minimum frequency thresholds were set for each subject based on the unstimulated sample with the lowest template count, ensuring at least 90% detection power. Repertoire turnover was measured by Jensen-Shannon divergence between the top 1000 TCRbeta sequences post- and pre-transplant. Changes in detection of donor-reactive sequences were assessed with two-sided Fisher's exact tests. TCRdb took over this immuneACCESS table, retaining in-frame rearrangements with V and J assigned. Such tables are incomplete; in checked studies, under half of the missing clones stem from an unresolved V gene, and the remainder is unexplained. V and J calls and clone size are given by that table; D and trimming were obtained from the DNA. Recorded for this sample are about 33,000 clones; around 94% of them occurred a single time. The ten largest clones represent roughly 26% of the sample.

Thawed unstimulated PBMCs were stained for CD3, CD4 and CD8 and FACS-sorted into CD3+CD4+ and CD3+CD8+ populations. All 8 studied subjects were randomized to withdrawal of immunosuppression. The Qiagen DNeasy Blood and Tissue Kit was used for isolation of genomic DNA. Details on this clone: Its binding antigen is unknown. Nothing much larger sits one base from this clone, and base qualities are not available.

This sequence uses TRBV7-9 and TRBJ1-2; 9 central bases correspond to TRBD1. This TCR was sampled from a human patient who received a liver transplant. Some T cells may derive from the graft donor when a transplant has been performed. The sequencing here drew on CD8+ T cells from blood, taken 12 months after liver transplant. DNA sequence: TGTGCCAGCAATCCATTACAGGGGGCATCAGGCCATTTGGACTATGGCTACACCTTC. This encodes CASNPLQGASGHLDYGYTF. Reference TRBV7-9 and TRBJ1-2 genes cover what lies past the CDR3, so the full variable domain is DTGVSQNPRHKITKRGQNVTFRCDPISEHNRLYWYRQTLGQGPEFLTYFQNEAQLEKSRLLSDRFSAERPKGSFSTLEIQRTEQGDSAMYLCASNPLQGASGHLDYGYTFGSGTRLTVV.